This TCR beta chain emerged from a study of shared clonotypes between healthy human individuals. This CDR3 spans 15 amino acids. Trimming removed 5 bases from V and 2 bases from J, with 16 bases in between. In germline, CDR1 is MGHRA, CDR2 YSYEKL. Per the study methods: Filtering differed because ImmunoSEQ produced junction-only sequences that carried no quality scores. The assay was immunoSEQ multiplex PCR, and TCRdb's table has in-frame clones only and misses some. The V and J calls and clone size come from that table; D and trimming were worked out from the DNA. Of some 2 million clones detected, 85% to 95% appear once; the ten largest clones hold 1.2%. Naive CD8 cells lacked CD45RO and underwent positive selection for CCR7, leaving out terminally differentiated effector memory CD45RA+ cells.

The TCR was taken from a man aged 18 to 35 in good health. Material for sequencing was naive CD8+ T cells sorted from blood. The V and J genes are TRBV4-1 and TRBJ2-7, with a tentative D call TRBD2 (6 bases). The CDR3: CASSTRGANTYEQYF. The CDR3 DNA sequence: TGCGCCAGCAGCACGCGGGGAGCGAACACCTACGAGCAGTACTTC.